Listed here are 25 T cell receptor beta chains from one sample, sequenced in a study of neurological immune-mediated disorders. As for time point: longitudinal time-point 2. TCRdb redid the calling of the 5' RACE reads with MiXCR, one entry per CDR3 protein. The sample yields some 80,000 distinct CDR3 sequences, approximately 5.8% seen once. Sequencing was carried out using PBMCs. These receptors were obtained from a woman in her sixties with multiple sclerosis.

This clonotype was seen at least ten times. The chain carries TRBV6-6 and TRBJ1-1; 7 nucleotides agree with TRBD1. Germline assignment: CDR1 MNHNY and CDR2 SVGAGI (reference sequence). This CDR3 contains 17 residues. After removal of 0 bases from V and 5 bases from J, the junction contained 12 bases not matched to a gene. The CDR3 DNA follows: TGTGCCAGCAGTTACTCCTACAGGGGAACGGGGAGGACTGAAGCTTTCTTT. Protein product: CASSYSYRGTGRTEAFF.

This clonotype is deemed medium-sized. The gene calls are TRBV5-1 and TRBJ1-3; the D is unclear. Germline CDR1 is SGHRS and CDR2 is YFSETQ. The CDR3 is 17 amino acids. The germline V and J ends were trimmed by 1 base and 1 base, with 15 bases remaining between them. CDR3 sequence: CASSLSTRPSSGNTIYF. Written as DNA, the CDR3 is TGCGCCAGCAGCTTGTCCACTCGGCCGTCGTCTGGAAACACCATATATTTT.

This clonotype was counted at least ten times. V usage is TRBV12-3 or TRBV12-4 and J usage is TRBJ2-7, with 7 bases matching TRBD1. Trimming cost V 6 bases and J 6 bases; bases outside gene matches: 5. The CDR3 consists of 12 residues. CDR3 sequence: CASRTGFREQYF. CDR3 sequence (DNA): TGTGCCAGCAGGACAGGGTTCCGCGAGCAGTACTTC.

The CDR3 bases are TGTGCCAGCAGTTCTAGGACCCCTGGCGCAGATACGCAGTATTTT. It specifies CASSSRTPGADTQYF. The chain has TRBV28 and TRBJ2-3; no firm D call. V dropped 4 bases and J dropped 4 bases, with 15 bases sitting between them. Germline lookup yields CDR1 MDHEN and CDR2 SYDVKM. The CDR3 sequence is 15 residues long.

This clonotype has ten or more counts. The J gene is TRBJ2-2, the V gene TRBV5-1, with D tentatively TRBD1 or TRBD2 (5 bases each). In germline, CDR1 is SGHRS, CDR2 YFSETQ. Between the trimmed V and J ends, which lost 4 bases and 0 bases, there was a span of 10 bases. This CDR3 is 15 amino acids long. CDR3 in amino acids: CASSRWGPNTGELFF. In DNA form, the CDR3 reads TGCGCCAGCAGCCGATGGGGACCGAACACCGGGGAGCTGTTTTTT.

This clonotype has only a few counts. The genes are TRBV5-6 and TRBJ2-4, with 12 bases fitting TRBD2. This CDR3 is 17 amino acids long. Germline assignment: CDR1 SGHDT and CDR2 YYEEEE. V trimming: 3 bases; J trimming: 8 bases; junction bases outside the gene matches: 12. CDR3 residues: CASSSTKTSGGTDIQYF. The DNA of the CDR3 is TGTGCCAGCAGCTCCACGAAGACTAGCGGGGGTACGGACATTCAGTACTTC.

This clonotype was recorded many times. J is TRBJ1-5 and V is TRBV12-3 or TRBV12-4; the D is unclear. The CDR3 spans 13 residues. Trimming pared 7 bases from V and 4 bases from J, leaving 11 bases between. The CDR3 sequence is CASTLGPNQPQHF. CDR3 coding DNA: TGTGCCAGCACCCTTGGGCCTAATCAGCCCCAGCATTTT.

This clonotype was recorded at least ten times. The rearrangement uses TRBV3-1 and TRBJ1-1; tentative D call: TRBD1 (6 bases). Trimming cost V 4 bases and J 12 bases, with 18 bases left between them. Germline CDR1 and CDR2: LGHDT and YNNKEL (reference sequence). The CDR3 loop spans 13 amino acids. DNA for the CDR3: TGTGCCAGCAGCCCCCCGGGGGCCATAGAAACTTTCTTT. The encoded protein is CASSPPGAIETFF.

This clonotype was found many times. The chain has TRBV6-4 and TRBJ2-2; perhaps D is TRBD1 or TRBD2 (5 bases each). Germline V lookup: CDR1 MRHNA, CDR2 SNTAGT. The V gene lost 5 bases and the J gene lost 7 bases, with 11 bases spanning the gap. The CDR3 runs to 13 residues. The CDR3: CASSSEGIGELFF. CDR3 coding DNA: TGTGCCAGCAGTTCCGAGGGGATCGGGGAGCTGTTTTTT.

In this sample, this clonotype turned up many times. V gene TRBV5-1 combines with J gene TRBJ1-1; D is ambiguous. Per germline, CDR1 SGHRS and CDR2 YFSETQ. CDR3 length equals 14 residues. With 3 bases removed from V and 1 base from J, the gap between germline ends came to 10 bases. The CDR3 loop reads CASSSPGPNTEAFF. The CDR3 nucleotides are TGCGCCAGCAGCTCTCCGGGTCCGAACACTGAAGCTTTCTTT. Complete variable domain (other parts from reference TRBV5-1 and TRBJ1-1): KAGVTQTPRYLIKTRGQQVTLSCSPISGHRSVSWYQQTPGQGLQFLFEYFSETQRNKGNFPGRFSGRQFSNSRSEMNVSTLELGDSALYLCASSSPGPNTEAFFGQGTRLTVV.

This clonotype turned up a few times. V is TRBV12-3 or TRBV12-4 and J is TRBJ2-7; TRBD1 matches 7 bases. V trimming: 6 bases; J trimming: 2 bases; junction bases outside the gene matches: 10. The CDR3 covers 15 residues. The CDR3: CASSRKTGQTYEQYF. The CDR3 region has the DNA TGTGCCAGCAGCCGCAAGACAGGGCAGACCTACGAGCAGTACTTC.

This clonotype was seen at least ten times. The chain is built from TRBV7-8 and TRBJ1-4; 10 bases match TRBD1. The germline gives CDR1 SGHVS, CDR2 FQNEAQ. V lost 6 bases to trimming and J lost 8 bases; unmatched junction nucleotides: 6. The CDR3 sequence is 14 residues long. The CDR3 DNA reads TGTGCCAGCAGTAGGGACAGGGGAAAGGAAAAACTGTTTTTT. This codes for CASSRDRGKEKLFF.

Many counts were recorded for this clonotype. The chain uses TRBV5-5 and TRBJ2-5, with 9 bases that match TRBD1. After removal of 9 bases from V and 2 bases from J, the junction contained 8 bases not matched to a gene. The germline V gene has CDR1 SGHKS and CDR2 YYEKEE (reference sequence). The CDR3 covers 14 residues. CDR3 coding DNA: TGTGCCACTAAACAGGGGGCTGGTCAAGAGACCCAGTACTTC. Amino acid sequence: CATKQGAGQETQYF. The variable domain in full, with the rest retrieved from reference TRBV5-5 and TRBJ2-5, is DAGVTQSPTHLIKTRGQQVTLRCSPISGHKSVSWYQQVLGQGPQFIFQYYEKEERGRGNFPDRFSARQFPNYSSELNVNALLLGDSALYLCATKQGAGQETQYFGPGTRLLVL.

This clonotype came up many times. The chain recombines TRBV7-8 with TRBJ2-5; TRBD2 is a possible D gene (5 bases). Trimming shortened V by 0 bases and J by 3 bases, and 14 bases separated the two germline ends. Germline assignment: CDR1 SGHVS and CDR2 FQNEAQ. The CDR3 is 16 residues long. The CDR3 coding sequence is TGTGCCAGCAGCTTAGCCCTCGGGTGGGAGAAAGAGACCCAGTACTTC. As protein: CASSLALGWEKETQYF.

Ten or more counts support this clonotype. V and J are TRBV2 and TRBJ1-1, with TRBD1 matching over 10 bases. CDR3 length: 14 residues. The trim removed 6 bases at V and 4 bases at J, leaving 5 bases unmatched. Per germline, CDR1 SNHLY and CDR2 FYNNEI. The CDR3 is CASSPGQGFTEAFF. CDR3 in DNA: TGTGCCAGCAGCCCGGGACAGGGGTTCACTGAAGCTTTCTTT.

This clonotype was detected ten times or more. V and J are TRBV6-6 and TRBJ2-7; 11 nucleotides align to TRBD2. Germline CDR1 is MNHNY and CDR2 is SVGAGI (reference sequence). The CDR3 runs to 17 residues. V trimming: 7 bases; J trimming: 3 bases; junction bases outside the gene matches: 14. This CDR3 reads CASTHGASGGKDYEQYF. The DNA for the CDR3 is TGTGCCAGCACCCACGGGGCTAGCGGGGGGAAGGACTACGAGCAGTACTTC.

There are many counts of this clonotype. CDR3 sequence reads: CSVRVRGNQPQHF. CDR3 DNA: TGCAGTGTACGGGTGCGAGGAAATCAGCCCCAGCATTTT. J is TRBJ1-5 and V is TRBV20-1; the D is unclear. This CDR3 comprises 13 residues. Looked up from germline, CDR1 is DFQATT and CDR2 is SNEGSKA (reference sequence). Deletions cut 7 bases from V and 4 bases from J, with 14 bases between.

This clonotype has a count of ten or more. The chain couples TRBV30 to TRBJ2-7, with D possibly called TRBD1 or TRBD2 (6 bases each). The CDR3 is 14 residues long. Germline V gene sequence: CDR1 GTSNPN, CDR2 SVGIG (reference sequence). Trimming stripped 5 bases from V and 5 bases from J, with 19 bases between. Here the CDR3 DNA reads TGTGCCTGGCGACCGCCGGGGGCGGCCAACGAGCAGTACTTC. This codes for CAWRPPGAANEQYF.

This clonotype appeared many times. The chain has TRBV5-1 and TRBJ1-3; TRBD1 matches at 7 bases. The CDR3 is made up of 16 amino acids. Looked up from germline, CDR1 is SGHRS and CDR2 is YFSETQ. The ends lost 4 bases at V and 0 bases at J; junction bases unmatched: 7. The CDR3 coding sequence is TGCGCCAGCAGCACCAAGGACAGGAGCTCTGGAAACACCATATATTTT. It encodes CASSTKDRSSGNTIYF. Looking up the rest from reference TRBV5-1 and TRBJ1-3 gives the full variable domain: KAGVTQTPRYLIKTRGQQVTLSCSPISGHRSVSWYQQTPGQGLQFLFEYFSETQRNKGNFPGRFSGRQFSNSRSEMNVSTLELGDSALYLCASSTKDRSSGNTIYFGEGSWLTVV.

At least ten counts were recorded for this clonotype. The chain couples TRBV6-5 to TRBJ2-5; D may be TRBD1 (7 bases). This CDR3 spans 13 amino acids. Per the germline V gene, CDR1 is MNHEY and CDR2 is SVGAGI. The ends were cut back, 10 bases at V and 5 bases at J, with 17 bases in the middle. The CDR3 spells CATSTQGRETQYF. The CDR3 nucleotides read TGTGCCACCTCGACACAGGGGAGGGAGACCCAGTACTTC.

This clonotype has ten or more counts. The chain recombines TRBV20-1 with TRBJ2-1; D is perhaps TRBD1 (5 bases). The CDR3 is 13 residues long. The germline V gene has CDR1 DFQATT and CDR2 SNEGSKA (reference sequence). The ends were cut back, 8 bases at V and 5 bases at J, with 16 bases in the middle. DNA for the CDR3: TGCAGTCGCACTCGAGACAGTAACAATGAGCAGTTCTTC. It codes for CSRTRDSNNEQFF.

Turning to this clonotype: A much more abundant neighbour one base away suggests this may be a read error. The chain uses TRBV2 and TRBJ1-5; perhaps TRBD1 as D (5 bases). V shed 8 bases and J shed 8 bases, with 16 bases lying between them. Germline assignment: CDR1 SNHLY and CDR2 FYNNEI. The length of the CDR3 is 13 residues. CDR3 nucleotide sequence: TGTGCCAGCGGAAGCAGGGACCTCGAGCCCCAGCATTTT. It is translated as CASGSRDLEPQHF.

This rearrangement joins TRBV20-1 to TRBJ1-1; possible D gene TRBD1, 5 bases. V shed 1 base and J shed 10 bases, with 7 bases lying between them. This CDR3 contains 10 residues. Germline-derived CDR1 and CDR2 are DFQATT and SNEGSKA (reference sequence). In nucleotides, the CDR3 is TGCAGTGCTAGAGTTGGGGGAGCTTTCTTT. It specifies CSARVGGAFF.

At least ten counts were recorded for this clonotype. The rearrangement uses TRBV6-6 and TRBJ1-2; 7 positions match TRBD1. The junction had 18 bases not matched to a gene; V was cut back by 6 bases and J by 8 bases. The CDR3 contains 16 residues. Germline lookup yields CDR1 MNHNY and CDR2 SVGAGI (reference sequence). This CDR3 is CASRLPNRGLMVGYTF. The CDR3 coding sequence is TGTGCCAGCAGACTACCCAACAGGGGATTGATGGTCGGCTACACCTTC.

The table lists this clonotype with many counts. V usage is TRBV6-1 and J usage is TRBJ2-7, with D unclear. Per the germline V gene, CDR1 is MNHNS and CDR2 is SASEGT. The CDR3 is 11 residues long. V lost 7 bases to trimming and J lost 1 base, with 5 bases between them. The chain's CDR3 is CASIKSYEQYF. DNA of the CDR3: TGTGCCAGCATCAAGTCCTACGAGCAGTACTTC.